This T cell receptor beta chain was sequenced in a study of long-term antiretroviral therapy in people with HIV. Overall study results and limits: After ART, diversity increased yet remained lower than transplant donor controls.

As for this clone: The antigen is undetermined.

Per donor, at least one pre-ART and at least two post-ART PBMC samples were obtained. Investigators performed immunoSEQ version v3.0 at survey level. Generated by immunoSEQ multiplex PCR, the TCRdb table keeps only in-frame clones and is missing some. The sample holds around 19,000 clones; less than 80% are singletons and the top ten take roughly 13%. This receptor was identified in a woman aged 50 to 65 with HIV. Sequenced material: unsorted PBMCs, taken 0.3 years after starting antiretroviral therapy.

Written as DNA, the CDR3 is TGTGCCAGCAGGAACGACGGCGGTGGGCCCCAGCATTTT. Translated: CASRNDGGGPQHF. The rearrangement links TRBV2 to TRBJ1-5; D ambiguous. The V end was cut by 6 bases, the J end by 9 bases, with 15 bases between. In germline, CDR1 is SNHLY, CDR2 FYNNEI. The CDR3 consists of 13 residues.